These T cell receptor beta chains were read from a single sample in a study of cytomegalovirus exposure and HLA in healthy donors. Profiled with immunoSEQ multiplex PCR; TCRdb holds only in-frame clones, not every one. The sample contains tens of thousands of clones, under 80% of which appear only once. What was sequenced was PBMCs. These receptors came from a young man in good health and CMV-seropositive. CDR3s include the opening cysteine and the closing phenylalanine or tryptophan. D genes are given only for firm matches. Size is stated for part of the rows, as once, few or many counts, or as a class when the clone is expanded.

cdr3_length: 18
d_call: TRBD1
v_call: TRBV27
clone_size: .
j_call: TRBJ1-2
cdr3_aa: CASSLSPGTGVGGYGYTF
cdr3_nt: TGTGCCAGCAGTTTATCGCCCGGGACAGGGGTTGGAGGGTATGGCTACACCTTC

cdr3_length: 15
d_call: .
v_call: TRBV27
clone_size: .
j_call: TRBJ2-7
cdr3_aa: CASILSAGGQYEQYF
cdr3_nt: TGTGCCAGCATCCTCTCCGCAGGGGGGCAGTACGAGCAGTACTTC

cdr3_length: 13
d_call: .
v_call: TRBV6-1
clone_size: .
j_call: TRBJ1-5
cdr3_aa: CASSEGRYQPQHF
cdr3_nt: TGTGCCAGCAGTGAGGGCAGGTACCAGCCCCAGCATTTT

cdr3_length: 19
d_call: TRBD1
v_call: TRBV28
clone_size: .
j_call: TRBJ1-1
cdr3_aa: CASSSPLIRQGPANTEAFF
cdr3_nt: TGTGCCAGCAGTTCCCCCCTCATTCGACAGGGACCGGCGAACACTGAAGCTTTCTTT

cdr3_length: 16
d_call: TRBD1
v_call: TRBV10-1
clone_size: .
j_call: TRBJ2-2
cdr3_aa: CASIRTGRKAAGELFF
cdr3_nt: TGCGCCAGCATACGGACAGGGCGAAAAGCGGCCGGGGAGCTGTTTTTT

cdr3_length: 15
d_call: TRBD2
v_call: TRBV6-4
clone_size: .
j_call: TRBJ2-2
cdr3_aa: CASSDLAGNTGELFF
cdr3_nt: TGTGCCAGCAGTGATTTAGCGGGGAACACCGGGGAGCTGTTTTTT

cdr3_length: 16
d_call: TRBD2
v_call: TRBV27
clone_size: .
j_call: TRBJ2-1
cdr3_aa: CASSSGTSGYYNEQFF
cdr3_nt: TGTGCCAGCAGCTCAGGGACTAGCGGCTACTACAATGAGCAGTTCTTC

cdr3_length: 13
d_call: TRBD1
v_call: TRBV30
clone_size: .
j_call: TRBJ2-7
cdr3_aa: CAWSKGGGYEQYF
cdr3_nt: TGTGCCTGGAGCAAAGGGGGCGGCTACGAGCAGTACTTC

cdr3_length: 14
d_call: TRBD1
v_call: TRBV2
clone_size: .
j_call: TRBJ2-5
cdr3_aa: CASTGQGTQETQYF
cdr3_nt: TGTGCCAGCACTGGACAGGGTACACAAGAGACCCAGTACTTC

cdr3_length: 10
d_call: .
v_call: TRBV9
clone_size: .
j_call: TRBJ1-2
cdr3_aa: CASSGDRSYF
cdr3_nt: TGTGCCAGCAGCGGCGACAGGTCCTACTTC

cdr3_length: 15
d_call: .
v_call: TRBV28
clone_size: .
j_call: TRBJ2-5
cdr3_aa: CASSLNPVDQETQYF
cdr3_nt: TGTGCCAGCAGTTTGAACCCAGTTGACCAAGAGACCCAGTACTTC

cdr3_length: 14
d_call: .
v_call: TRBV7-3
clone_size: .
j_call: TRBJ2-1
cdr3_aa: CASSFRGGVDEQFF
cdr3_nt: TGTGCCAGCAGCTTCAGGGGTGGGGTAGATGAGCAGTTCTTC

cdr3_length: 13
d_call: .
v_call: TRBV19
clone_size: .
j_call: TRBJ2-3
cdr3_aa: CASNERQADTQYF
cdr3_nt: TGTGCCAGTAACGAAAGACAGGCCGATACGCAGTATTTT

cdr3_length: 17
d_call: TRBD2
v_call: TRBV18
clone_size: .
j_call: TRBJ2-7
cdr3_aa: CASSPRAGRFVSYEQYF
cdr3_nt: TGTGCCAGCTCACCGCGAGCGGGGCGATTCGTCTCCTACGAGCAGTACTTC

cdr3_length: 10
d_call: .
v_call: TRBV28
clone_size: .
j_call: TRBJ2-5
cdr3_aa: CASQKETQYF
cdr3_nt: TGTGCCAGCCAGAAAGAGACCCAGTACTTC

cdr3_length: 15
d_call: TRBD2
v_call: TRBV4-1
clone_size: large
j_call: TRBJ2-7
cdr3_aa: CASSQGGGYPLEQYF
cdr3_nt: TGCGCCAGCAGCCAAGGCGGGGGTTACCCTCTCGAGCAGTACTTC

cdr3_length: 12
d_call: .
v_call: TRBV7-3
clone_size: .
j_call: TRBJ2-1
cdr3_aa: CASSAPRGSQFF
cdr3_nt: TGTGCCAGCAGCGCTCCTAGGGGCTCCCAGTTCTTC

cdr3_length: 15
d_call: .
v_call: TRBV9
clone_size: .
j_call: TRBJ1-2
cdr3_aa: CASSVPQTGQGGYTF
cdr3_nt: TGTGCCAGCAGCGTCCCACAAACAGGGCAGGGCGGCTACACCTTC

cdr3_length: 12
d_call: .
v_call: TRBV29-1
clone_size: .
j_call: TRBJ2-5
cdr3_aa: CSVVFSQETQYF
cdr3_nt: TGCAGCGTTGTATTTTCCCAAGAGACCCAGTACTTC

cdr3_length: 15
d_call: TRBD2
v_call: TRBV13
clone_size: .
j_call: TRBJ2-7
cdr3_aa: CASSGTGTSALLQYF
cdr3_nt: TGTGCCAGCAGCGGCACCGGGACTAGCGCCCTCCTGCAGTACTTC

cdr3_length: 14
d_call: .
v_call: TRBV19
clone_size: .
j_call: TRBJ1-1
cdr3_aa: CASSAQAPDTEAFF
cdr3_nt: TGTGCCAGTAGTGCTCAGGCTCCGGACACTGAAGCTTTCTTT

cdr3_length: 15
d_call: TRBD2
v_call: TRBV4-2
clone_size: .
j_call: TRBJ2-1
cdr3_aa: CASSQTSGGADEQFF
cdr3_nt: TGTGCCAGCAGCCAGACTAGCGGGGGGGCCGATGAGCAGTTCTTC

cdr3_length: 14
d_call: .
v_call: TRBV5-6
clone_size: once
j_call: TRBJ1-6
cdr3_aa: CASSLIGVNSPLHF
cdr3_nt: TGTGCCAGCAGCTTGATAGGGGTCAATTCACCCCTCCACTTT

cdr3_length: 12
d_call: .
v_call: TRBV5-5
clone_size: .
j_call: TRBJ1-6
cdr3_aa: CASSRENSPLHF
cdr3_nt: TGTGCCAGCTCAAGAGAGAATTCACCCCTCCACTTT